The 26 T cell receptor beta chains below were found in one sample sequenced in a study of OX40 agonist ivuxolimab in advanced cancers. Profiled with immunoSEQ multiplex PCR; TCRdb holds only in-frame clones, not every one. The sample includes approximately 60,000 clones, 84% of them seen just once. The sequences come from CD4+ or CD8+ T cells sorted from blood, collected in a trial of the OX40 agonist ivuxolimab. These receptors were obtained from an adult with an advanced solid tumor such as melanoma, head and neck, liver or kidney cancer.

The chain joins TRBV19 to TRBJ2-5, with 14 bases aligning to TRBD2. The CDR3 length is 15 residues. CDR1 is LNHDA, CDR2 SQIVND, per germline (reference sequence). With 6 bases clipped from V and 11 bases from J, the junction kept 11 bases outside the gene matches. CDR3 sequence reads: CASSLGLAGGGEQYF. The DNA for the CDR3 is TGTGCCAGTAGCCTCGGACTAGCGGGGGGAGGTGAGCAGTACTTC. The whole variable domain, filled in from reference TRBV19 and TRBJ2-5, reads DGGITQSPKYLFRKEGQNVTLSCEQNLNHDAMYWYRQDPGQGLRLIYYSQIVNDFQKGDIAEGYSVSREKKESFPLTVTSAQKNPTAFYLCASSLGLAGGGEQYFGPGTRLLVL.

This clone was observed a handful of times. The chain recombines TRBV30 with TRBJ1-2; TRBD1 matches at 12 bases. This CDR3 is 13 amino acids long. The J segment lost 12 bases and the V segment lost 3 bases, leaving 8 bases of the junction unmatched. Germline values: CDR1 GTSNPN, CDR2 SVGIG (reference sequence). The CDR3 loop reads CAWSRDRGRKDTF. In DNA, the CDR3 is TGTGCCTGGAGCCGGGACAGGGGGCGCAAAGACACCTTC.

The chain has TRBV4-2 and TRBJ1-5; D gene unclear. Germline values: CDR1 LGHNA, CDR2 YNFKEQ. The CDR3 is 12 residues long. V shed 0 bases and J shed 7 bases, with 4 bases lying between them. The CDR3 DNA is TGTGCCAGCAGCCAAGATAAGCAGCCCCAGCATTTT. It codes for CASSQDKQPQHF.

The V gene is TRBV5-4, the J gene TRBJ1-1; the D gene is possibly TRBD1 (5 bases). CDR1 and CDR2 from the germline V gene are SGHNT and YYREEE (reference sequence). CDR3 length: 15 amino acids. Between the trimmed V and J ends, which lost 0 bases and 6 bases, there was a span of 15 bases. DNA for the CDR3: TGTGCCAGCAGCTTGGTAGGCAGTGAAGGGGCTGAAGCTTTCTTT. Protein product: CASSLVGSEGAEAFF. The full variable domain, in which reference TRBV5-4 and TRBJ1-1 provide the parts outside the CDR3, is ETGVTQSPTHLIKTRGQQVTLRCSSQSGHNTVSWYQQALGQGPQFIFQYYREEENGRGNFPPRFSGLQFPNYSSELNVNALELDDSALYLCASSLVGSEGAEAFFGQGTRLTVV.

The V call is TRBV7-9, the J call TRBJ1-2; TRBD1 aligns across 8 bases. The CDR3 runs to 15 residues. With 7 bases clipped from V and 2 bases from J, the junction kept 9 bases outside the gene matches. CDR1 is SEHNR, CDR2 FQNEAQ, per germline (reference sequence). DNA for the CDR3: TGTGCCAGCACCTTCCAGGGGGCGGTGAACTATGGCTACACCTTC. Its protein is CASTFQGAVNYGYTF.

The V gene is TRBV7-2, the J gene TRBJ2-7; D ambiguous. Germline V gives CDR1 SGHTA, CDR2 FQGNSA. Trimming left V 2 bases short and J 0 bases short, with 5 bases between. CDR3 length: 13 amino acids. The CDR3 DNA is TGTGCCAGCAGCTTAAGCGCCTCCTACGAGCAGTACTTC. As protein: CASSLSASYEQYF.

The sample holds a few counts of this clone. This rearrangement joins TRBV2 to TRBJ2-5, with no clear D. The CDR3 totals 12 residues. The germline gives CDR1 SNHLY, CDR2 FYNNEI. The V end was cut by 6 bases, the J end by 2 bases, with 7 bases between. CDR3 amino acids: CASSQLQETQYF. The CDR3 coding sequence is TGTGCCAGCAGCCAATTACAAGAGACCCAGTACTTC.

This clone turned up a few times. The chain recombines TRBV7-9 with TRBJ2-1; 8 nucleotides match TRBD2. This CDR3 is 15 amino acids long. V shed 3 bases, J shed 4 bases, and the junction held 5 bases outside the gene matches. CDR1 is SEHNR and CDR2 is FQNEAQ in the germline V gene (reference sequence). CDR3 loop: CASSFGAGVYNEQFF. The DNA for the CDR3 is TGTGCCAGCAGCTTTGGAGCGGGGGTATACAATGAGCAGTTCTTC. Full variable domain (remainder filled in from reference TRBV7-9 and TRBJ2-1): DTGVSQNPRHKITKRGQNVTFRCDPISEHNRLYWYRQTLGQGPEFLTYFQNEAQLEKSRLLSDRFSAERPKGSFSTLEIQRTEQGDSAMYLCASSFGAGVYNEQFFGPGTRLTVL.

CDR3 sequence: CATSRTDRGRDEQFF. CDR3 nucleotide sequence: TGTGCCACCAGCAGAACGGACAGGGGGCGAGATGAGCAGTTCTTC. The chain has TRBV15 and TRBJ2-1; 11 bases line up with TRBD1. The CDR3 loop spans 15 amino acids. CDR1 and CDR2 from the germline V gene are LNHNV and YYDKDF (reference sequence). Trimming removed 2 bases from V and 8 bases from J; junction bases left unmatched: 5.

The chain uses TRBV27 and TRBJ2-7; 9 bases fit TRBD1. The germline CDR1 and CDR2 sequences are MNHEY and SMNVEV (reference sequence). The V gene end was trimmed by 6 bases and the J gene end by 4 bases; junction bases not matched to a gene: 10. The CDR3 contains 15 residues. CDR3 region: CASSDTGQGLYEQYF. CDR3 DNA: TGTGCCAGCAGCGATACCGGACAGGGGTTATACGAGCAGTACTTC.

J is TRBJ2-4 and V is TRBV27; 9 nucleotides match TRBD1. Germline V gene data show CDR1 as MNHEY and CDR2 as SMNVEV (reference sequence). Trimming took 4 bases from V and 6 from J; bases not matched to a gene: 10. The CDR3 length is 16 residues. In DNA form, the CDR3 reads TGTGCCAGCAGTTCCACACCGGGACAGGGTTTAAACATTCAGTACTTC. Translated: CASSSTPGQGLNIQYF.

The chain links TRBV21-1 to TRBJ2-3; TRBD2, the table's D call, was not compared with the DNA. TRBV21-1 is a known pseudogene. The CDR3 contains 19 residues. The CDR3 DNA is TGTGCCAGCAGCAAAGGGGATCGGGGATGCGGGACCCACACAGATACGCAGTATTTT. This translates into CASSKGDRGCGTHTDTQYF.

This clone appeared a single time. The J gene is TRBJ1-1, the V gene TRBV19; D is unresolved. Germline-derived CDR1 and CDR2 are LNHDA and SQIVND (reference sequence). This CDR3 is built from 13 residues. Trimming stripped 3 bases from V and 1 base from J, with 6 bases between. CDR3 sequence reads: CASSIPWNTEAFF. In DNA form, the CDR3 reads TGTGCCAGTAGTATTCCATGGAACACTGAAGCTTTCTTT.

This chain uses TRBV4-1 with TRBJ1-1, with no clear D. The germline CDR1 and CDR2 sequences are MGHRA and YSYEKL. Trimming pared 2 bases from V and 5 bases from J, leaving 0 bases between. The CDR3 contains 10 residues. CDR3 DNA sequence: TGCGCCAGCAGCCAAACTGAAGCTTTCTTT. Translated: CASSQTEAFF.

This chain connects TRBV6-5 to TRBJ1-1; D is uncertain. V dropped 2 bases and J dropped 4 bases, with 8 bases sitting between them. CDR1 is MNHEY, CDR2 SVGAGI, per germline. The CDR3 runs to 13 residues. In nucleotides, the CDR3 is TGTGCCAGCAGTTACCGTCCGGTCACTGAAGCTTTCTTT. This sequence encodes CASSYRPVTEAFF.

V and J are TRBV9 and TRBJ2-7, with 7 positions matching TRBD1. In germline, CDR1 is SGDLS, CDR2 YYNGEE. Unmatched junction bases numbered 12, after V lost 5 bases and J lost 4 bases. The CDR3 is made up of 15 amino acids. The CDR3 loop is CASSGGGQQGYEQYF. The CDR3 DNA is TGTGCCAGCAGTGGTGGGGGACAGCAGGGTTACGAGCAGTACTTC. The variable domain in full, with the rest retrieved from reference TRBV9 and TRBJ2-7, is DSGVTQTPKHLITATGQRVTLRCSPRSGDLSVYWYQQSLDQGLQFLIQYYNGEERAKGNILERFSAQQFPDLHSELNLSSLELGDSALYFCASSGGGQQGYEQYFGPGTRLTVT.

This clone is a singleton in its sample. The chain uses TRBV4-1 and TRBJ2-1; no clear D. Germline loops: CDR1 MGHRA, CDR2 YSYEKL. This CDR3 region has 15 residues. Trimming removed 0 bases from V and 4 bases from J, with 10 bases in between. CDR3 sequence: CASSQEYQSYNEQFF. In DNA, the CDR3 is TGCGCCAGCAGCCAAGAGTATCAGAGTTACAATGAGCAGTTCTTC.

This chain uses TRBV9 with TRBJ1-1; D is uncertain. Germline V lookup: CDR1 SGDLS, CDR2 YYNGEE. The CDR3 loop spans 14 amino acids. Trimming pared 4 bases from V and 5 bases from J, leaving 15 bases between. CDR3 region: CASSPGSTWTEAFF. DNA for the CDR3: TGTGCCAGCAGCCCGGGCTCCACCTGGACTGAAGCTTTCTTT.

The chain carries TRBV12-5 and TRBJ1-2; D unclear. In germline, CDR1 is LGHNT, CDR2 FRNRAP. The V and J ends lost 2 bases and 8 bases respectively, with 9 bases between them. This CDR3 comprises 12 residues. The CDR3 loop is CASGLPNTGYTF. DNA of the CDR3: TGTGCTAGTGGTTTGCCTAACACCGGCTACACCTTC.

The CDR3: CASSITGPRAGYTF. In DNA form, the CDR3 reads TGTGCCAGTAGTATCACGGGACCGAGGGCTGGCTACACCTTC. The rearrangement joins TRBV19 to TRBJ1-2, with D possibly matching TRBD1 (5 bases). This CDR3 is 14 amino acids long. CDR1 LNHDA and CDR2 SQIVND come from the germline V gene (reference sequence). Trimming shortened V by 3 bases and J by 7 bases, and 15 bases separated the two germline ends. The whole variable domain, filled in from reference TRBV19 and TRBJ1-2, reads DGGITQSPKYLFRKEGQNVTLSCEQNLNHDAMYWYRQDPGQGLRLIYYSQIVNDFQKGDIAEGYSVSREKKESFPLTVTSAQKNPTAFYLCASSITGPRAGYTFGSGTRLTVV.

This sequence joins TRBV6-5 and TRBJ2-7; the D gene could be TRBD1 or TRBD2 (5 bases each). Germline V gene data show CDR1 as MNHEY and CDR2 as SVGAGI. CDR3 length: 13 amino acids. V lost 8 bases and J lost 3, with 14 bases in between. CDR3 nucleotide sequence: TGTGCCAGCCGTGGCGAGGGACGCTACGAGCAGTACTTC. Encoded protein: CASRGEGRYEQYF.

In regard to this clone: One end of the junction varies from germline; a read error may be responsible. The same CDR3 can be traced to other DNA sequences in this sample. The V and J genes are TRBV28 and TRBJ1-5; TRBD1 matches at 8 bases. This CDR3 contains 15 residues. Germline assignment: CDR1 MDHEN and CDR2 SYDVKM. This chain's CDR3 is CASRTGSYSNQPQHF. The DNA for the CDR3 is TGTGCTAGCAGGACAGGGAGTTATAGCAATCAGCCCCAGCATTTT.

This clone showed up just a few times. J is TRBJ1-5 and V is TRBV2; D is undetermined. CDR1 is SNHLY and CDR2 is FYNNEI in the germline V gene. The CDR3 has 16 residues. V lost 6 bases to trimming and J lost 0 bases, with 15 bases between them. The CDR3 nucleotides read TGTGCCAGCAGCTCCCGGTCGAGTTATAGCAATCAGCCCCAGCATTTT. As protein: CASSSRSSYSNQPQHF.

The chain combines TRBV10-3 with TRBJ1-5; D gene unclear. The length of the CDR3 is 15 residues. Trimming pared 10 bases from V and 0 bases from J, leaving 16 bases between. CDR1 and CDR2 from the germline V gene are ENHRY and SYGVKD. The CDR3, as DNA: TGTGCCACCCGGGTCGGGGATTATAGCAATCAGCCCCAGCATTTT. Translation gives CATRVGDYSNQPQHF.

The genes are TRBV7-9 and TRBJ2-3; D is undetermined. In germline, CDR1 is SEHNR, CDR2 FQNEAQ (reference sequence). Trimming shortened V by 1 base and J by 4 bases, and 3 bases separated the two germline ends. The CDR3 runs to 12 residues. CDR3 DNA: TGTGCCAGCAGCTTAGAGGCAGATACGCAGTATTTT. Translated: CASSLEADTQYF. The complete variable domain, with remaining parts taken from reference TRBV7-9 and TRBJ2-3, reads DTGVSQNPRHKITKRGQNVTFRCDPISEHNRLYWYRQTLGQGPEFLTYFQNEAQLEKSRLLSDRFSAERPKGSFSTLEIQRTEQGDSAMYLCASSLEADTQYFGPGTRLTVL.

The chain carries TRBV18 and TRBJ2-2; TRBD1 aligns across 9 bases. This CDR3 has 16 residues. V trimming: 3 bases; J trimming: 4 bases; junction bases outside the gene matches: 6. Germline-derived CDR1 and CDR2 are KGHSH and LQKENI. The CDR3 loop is CASSPLGTGITGELFF. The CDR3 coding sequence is TGTGCCAGCTCACCGTTGGGGACAGGGATCACCGGGGAGCTGTTTTTT.